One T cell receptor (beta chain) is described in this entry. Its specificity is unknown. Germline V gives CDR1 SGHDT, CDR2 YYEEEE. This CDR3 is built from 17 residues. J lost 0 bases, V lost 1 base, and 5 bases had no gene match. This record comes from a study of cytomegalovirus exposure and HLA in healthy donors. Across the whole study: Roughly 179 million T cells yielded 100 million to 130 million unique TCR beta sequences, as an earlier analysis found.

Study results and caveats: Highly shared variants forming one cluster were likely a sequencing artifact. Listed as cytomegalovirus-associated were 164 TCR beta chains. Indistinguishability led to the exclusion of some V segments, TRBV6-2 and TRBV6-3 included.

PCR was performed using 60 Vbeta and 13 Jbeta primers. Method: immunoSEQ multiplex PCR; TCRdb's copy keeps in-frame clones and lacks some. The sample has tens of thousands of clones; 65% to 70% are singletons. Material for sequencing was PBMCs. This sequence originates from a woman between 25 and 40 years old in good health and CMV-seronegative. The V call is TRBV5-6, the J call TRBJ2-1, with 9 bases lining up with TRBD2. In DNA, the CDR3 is TGTGCCAGCAGCTTGATGCGGGGGGGTCTCTCCTACAATGAGCAGTTCTTC. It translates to CASSLMRGGLSYNEQFF.